A selection of T cell receptor beta chains follows, all from one sample in a study of a mutant IDH1 vaccine in newly diagnosed glioma. Data came from immunoSEQ multiplex PCR; TCRdb stores just in-frame clones and leaves some out. Among approximately 79,000 clones listed, around 85% were seen once. Antigen specificity for these receptors is unknown. This specimen was PBMCs, taken from a glioma patient whose treatment included an IDH1 peptide vaccine. These receptors were taken from a woman aged 45-65 years with glioma. Both conserved end residues are part of each CDR3. D genes are given only for firm matches. The size entry is marked missing in some rows and otherwise reads once, few, many or a size class.

v_gene,abundance,d_gene,j_gene,CDR3nt,CDR3aa
TRBV27,.,.,TRBJ2-2,TGTGCCAGCAGTTTCGGTCGCGGGACTAACACCGGGGAGCTGTTTTTT,CASSFGRGTNTGELFF
TRBV11-2,.,TRBD1,TRBJ2-3,TGTGCCAGCAGCTCGGGACAGGGTTGGCAAGATACGCAGTATTTT,CASSSGQGWQDTQYF
TRBV7-8,.,TRBD2,TRBJ2-1,TGTGCCAGCAGCTTACGGCGGGAGGGCAATGAGCAGTTCTTC,CASSLRREGNEQFF
TRBV5-1,once,.,TRBJ2-3,TGCGCCAGCAGCGATAGCACAGATACGCAGTATTTT,CASSDSTDTQYF
TRBV5-3,.,TRBD1,TRBJ1-4,TGTGCCAGAAGCCCGCCAGGGACAGGGGACGAAAAACTGTTTTTT,CARSPPGTGDEKLFF
TRBV6-6,few,.,TRBJ1-5,TGTGCCAGCAGTGACAGCAATCAGCCCCAGCATTTT,CASSDSNQPQHF
TRBV7-9,.,TRBD1,TRBJ1-2,TGTGCCAGCAGCTTAGAGGGGGCCGGCTATGGCTACACCTTC,CASSLEGAGYGYTF
TRBV6-5,.,.,TRBJ1-4,TGTGCCAGCAGTTACCTGGGACCTGTCCGGGGACTGTTTTTT,CASSYLGPVRGLFF
TRBV2,.,.,TRBJ2-5,TGTGCCAGCAGTGAATGGGTCGATGGGACCCAGTACTTC,CASSEWVDGTQYF
TRBV28,.,.,TRBJ1-3,TGTGCCAGCAGTCCGAAGACAGGCCTTGGAAACACCATATATTTT,CASSPKTGLGNTIYF
TRBV30,.,.,TRBJ1-4,TGTGCCTGGAGTGTACCGAGCCTAAGGGAAAAACTGTTTTTT,CAWSVPSLREKLFF
TRBV25-1,.,TRBD1,TRBJ1-5,TGTGCCAGCACCCACCCGGGACAGGGGGCCAATCAGCCCCAGCATTTT,CASTHPGQGANQPQHF
TRBV28,.,.,TRBJ2-3,TGTGCCAGCAGTTTATGGATTGGATACGGTACGCAGTATTTT,CASSLWIGYGTQYF
TRBV2,.,TRBD1,TRBJ2-7,TGTGCCAGCAGTGCCCTTGGGACAGGGGCCTACGAGCAGTACTTC,CASSALGTGAYEQYF
TRBV5-6,.,.,TRBJ2-7,TGTGCCAGCAGCTTAATCGCGGGAAACTACGAGCAGTACTTC,CASSLIAGNYEQYF
TRBV5-1,.,.,TRBJ2-5,TGCGCCAGCAGCTTGGGAGGGCATCCGGGAGAGGCCCAGTACTTC,CASSLGGHPGEAQYF
TRBV29-1,.,TRBD1,TRBJ1-4,TGCAGCGTTCTCCCCGGGACAGGGGCTGAAAAACTGTTTTTT,CSVLPGTGAEKLFF
TRBV27,.,.,TRBJ2-1,TGTGCCAGCAGTTTGAAATCCCCAGACGGTCCAAAAGCCAATGAGCAGTTCTTC,CASSLKSPDGPKANEQFF
TRBV27,.,TRBD1,TRBJ2-1,TGTGCCAGCAGTTTAGGGACAGGGGCCAAGAATGAGCAGTTCTTC,CASSLGTGAKNEQFF
TRBV28,.,.,TRBJ2-1,TGTGCCAGCAGCCGGGACCAGGTTTGGGGTGAGCAGTTCTTC,CASSRDQVWGEQFF
TRBV6-1,once,.,TRBJ2-1,TGTGCCAGCAGGGAACCCCCGTCTGAGCAGTTCTTC,CASREPPSEQFF
TRBV28,.,.,TRBJ2-7,TGTGCCAGCAGTTTGACGGGGAGAATCTACGAGCAGTACTTC,CASSLTGRIYEQYF
TRBV6-5,.,.,TRBJ1-3,TGTGCCAGCAGCCAAGGACGGTACTCTGGAAACACCATATATTTT,CASSQGRYSGNTIYF
TRBV5-4,.,TRBD2,TRBJ2-1,TGTGCCAGCAGCCCTACTAGCGGCCCGGGGAATGAGCAGTTCTTC,CASSPTSGPGNEQFF
TRBV5-1,.,.,TRBJ2-1,TGCGCCAGCAGCTCCGGAATAGCGTATTTTAATGAGCAGTTCTTC,CASSSGIAYFNEQFF
TRBV30,.,TRBD1,TRBJ1-3,TGTGCCTGGCGGGGCGAATTCCTGGGACAGACTGGAAACACCATATATTTT,CAWRGEFLGQTGNTIYF
TRBV9,.,TRBD2,TRBJ2-3,TGTGCCAGCAGCGTAAGCCTAGCGGGAGTGGCAGATACGCAGTATTTT,CASSVSLAGVADTQYF
TRBV27,.,.,TRBJ2-1,TGTGCCAGCAGTTTAAGGGGGGTAGGCGATGAGCAGTTCTTC,CASSLRGVGDEQFF